This T cell receptor beta chain was observed in a study of CD8 T cells in Susac syndrome. Sequencing of TCR beta was carried out in blood CD8+ and CD4+ T cells. The multiple sclerosis controls were treatment-naive patients with relapsing-remitting disease that was stable or active. RNA in amounts of roughly 0.5 to 1 ug was reverse transcribed with random hexamers. Amplification of TCR beta CDR3 was carried out by immunoSEQ multiplex PCR, which covered 54 Vbeta and 13 Jbeta segments. One entry per CDR3 protein results from TCRdb running MiXCR on the immunoSEQ multiplex PCR reads. Seen here are about 210,000 distinct CDR3 sequences, roughly 96% observed once, and the top ten hold about 0.088%. Trimming cost V 6 bases and J 7 bases; bases outside gene matches: 11. CDR1 is DFQATT, CDR2 SNEGSKA, per germline (reference sequence). The CDR3 length is 13 residues.

The sequence was obtained from a human donor with multiple sclerosis. The chain uses TRBV20-1 and TRBJ1-1, with 7 nucleotides matching TRBD1. The specimen was CD4+ T cells from PBMCs. The CDR3 sequence is CSAATGNYGEAFF. The CDR3 DNA reads TGCAGTGCGGCGACAGGGAACTATGGTGAAGCTTTCTTT.